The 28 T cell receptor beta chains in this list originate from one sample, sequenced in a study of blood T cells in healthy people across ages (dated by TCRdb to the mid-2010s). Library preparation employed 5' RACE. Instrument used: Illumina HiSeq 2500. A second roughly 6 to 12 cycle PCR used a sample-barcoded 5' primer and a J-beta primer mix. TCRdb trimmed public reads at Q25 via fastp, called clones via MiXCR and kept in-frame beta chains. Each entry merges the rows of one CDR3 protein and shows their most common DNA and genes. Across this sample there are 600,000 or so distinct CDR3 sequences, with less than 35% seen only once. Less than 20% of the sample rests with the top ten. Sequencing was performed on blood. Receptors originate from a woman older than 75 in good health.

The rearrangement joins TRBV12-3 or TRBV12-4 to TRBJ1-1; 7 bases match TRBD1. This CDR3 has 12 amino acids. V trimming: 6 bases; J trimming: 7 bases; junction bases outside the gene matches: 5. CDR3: CASRSTGFEAFF. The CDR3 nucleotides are TGTGCCAGCAGATCGACAGGGTTTGAAGCTTTCTTT.

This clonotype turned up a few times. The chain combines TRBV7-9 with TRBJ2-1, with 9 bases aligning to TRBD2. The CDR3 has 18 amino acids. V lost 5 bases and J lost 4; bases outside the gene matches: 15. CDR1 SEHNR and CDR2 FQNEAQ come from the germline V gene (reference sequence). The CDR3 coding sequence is TGTGCCAGCAGCCTTCAGATCGGTCCCAGCGGGAGGTACAATGAGCAGTTCTTC. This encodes CASSLQIGPSGRYNEQFF. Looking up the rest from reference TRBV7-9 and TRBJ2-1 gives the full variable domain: DTGVSQNPRHKITKRGQNVTFRCDPISEHNRLYWYRQTLGQGPEFLTYFQNEAQLEKSRLLSDRFSAERPKGSFSTLEIQRTEQGDSAMYLCASSLQIGPSGRYNEQFFGPGTRLTVL.

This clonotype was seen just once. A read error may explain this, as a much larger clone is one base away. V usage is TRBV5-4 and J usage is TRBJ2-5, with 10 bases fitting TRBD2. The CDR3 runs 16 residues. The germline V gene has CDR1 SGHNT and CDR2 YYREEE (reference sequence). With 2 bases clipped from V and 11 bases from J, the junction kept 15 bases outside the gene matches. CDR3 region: CASSLTSGGASNEQYF. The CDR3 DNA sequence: TGTGCCAGCAGCTTAACGAGCGGGGGGGCTTCCAATGAGCAGTACTTC. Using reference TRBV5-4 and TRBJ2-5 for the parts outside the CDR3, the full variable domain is ETGVTQSPTHLIKTRGQQVTLRCSSQSGHNTVSWYQQALGQGPQFIFQYYREEENGRGNFPPRFSGLQFPNYSSELNVNALELDDSALYLCASSLTSGGASNEQYFGPGTRLLVL.

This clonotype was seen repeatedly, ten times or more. The DNA for the CDR3 is TGTGCCAGCAGCTTGTCGGACGGACTTGGGTCACCCCTCCACTTT. Amino acids: CASSLSDGLGSPLHF. J is TRBJ1-6 and V is TRBV11-2; no clear D. This CDR3 region has 15 residues. Germline assignment: CDR1 SGHAT and CDR2 FQNNGV. V lost 3 bases, J lost 10 bases, and 16 bases lay in between.

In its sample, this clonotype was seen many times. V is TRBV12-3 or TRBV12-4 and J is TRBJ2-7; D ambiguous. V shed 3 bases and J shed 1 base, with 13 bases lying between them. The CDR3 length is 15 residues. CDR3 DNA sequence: TGTGCCAGCAGTTTGAGGCAACGATTTTCCTACGAGCAGTACTTC. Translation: CASSLRQRFSYEQYF.

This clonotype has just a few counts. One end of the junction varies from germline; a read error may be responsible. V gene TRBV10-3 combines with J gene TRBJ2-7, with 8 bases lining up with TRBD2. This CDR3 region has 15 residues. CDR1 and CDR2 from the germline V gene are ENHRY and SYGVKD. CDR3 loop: CATSEGSGGRYEQYF. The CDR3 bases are TGTGCCACCAGTGAAGGCAGCGGGGGCCGTTACGAGCAGTACTTC.

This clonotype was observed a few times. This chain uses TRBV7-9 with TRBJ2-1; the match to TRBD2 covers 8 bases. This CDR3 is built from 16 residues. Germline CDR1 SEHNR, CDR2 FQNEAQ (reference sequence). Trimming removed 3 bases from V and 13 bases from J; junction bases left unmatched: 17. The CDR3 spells CASSFGGGPSAVTQFF. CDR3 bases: TGTGCCAGCAGCTTTGGCGGGGGGCCCTCGGCGGTGACCCAGTTCTTC.

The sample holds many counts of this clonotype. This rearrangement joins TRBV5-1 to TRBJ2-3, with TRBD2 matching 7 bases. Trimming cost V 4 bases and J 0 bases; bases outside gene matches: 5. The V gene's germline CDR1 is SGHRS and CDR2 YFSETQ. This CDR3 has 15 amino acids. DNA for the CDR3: TGCGCCAGCAGCGTACTAGCGCAAAGCACAGATACGCAGTATTTT. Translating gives CASSVLAQSTDTQYF.

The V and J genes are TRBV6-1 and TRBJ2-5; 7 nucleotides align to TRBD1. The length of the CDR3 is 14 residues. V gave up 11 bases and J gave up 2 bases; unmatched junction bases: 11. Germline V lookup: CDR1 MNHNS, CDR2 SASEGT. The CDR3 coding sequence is TGTGCCGGGGGACAGTCAACGGAACAAGAGACCCAGTACTTC. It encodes CAGGQSTEQETQYF.

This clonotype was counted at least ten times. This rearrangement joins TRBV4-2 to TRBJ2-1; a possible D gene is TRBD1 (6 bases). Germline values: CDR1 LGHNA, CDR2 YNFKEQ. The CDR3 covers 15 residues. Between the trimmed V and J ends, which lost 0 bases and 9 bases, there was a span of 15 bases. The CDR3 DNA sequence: TGTGCCAGCAGCCAAGATCAACAGGGTCTAGGTGAGCAGTTCTTC. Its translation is CASSQDQQGLGEQFF.

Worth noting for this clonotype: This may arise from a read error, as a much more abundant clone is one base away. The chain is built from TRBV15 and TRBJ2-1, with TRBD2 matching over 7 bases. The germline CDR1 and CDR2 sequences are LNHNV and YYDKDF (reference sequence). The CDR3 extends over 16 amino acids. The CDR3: CAASRVGRVAYNEQFF. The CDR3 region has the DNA TGTGCCGCCAGCAGAGTAGGGAGGGTGGCCTACAATGAGCAGTTCTTC.

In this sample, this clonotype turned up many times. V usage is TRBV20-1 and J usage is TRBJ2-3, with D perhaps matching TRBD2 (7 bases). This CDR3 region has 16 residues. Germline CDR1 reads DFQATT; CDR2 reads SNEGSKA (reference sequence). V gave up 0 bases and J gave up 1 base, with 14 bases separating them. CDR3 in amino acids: CSARDRGGGGTDTQYF. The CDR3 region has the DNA TGCAGTGCTAGAGATCGAGGAGGGGGGGGCACAGATACGCAGTATTTT.

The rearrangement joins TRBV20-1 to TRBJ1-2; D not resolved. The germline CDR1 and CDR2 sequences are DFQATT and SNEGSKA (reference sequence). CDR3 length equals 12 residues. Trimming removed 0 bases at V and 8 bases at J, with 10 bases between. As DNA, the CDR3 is TGCAGTGCTAGAGATAACAAGGGCGGCTACACCTTC. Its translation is CSARDNKGGYTF.

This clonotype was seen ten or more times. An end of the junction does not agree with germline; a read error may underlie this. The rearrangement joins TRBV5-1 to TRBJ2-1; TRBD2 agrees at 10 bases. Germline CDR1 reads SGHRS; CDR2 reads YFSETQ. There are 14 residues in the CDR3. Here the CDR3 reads CASSGSGGYNEQFF. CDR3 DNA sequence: TGTGCCAGCAGCGGTAGCGGGGGGTACAATGAGCAGTTCTTC. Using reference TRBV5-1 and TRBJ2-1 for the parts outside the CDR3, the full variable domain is KAGVTQTPRYLIKTRGQQVTLSCSPISGHRSVSWYQQTPGQGLQFLFEYFSETQRNKGNFPGRFSGRQFSNSRSEMNVSTLELGDSALYLCASSGSGGYNEQFFGPGTRLTVL.

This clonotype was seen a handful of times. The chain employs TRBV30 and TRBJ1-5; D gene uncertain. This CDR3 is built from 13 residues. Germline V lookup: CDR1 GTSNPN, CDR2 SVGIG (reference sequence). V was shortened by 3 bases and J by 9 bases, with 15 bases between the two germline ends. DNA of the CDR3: TGTGCCTGGAGCCCGGACGGCCGCGGGCCCCAGCATTTT. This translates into CAWSPDGRGPQHF.

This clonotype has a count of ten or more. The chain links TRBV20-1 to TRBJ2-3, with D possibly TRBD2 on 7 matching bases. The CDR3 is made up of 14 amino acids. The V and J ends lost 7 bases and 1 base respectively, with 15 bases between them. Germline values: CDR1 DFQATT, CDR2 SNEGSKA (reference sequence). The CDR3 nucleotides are TGCAGTGGTAGTGGGGGGGCCGGCACAGATACGCAGTATTTT. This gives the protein CSGSGGAGTDTQYF.

CDR3 nucleotides: TGTGCCAGCAGCACATTAGTAGGGGATGAGCAGTTCTTC. It yields the protein CASSTLVGDEQFF. This chain joins TRBV7-2 and TRBJ2-1, with TRBD1 as a possible D gene (5 bases). The germline CDR1 and CDR2 sequences are SGHTA and FQGNSA. The V and J ends lost 5 bases and 8 bases respectively, with 13 bases between them. This CDR3 is 13 amino acids long.

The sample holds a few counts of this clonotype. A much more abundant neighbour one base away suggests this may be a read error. CDR3 in amino acids: CASTVGAHKETQFF. CDR3 in DNA: TGTGCCAGCACCGTGGGAGCGCACAAAGAGACCCAGTTCTTC. This chain links TRBV6-2 or TRBV6-3 with TRBJ2-1; perhaps TRBD2 as D (5 bases). The CDR3 covers 14 residues. In germline, CDR1 is MNHEY, CDR2 SVGEGT. Trimming cost V 7 bases and J 13 bases, with 23 bases left between them.

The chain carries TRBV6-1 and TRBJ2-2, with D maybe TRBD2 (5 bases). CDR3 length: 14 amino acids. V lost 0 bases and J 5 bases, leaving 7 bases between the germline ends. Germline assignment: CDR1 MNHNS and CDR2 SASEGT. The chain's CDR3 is CASSEAGATGELFF. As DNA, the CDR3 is TGTGCCAGCAGTGAAGCGGGAGCAACCGGGGAGCTGTTTTTT.

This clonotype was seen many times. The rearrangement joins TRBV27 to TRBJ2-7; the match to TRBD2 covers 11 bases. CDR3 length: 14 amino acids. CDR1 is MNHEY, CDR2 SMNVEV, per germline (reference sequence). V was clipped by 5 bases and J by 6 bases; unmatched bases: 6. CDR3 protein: CASSHSGGAVEQYF. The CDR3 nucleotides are TGTGCCAGCAGTCATAGCGGGGGGGCTGTCGAGCAGTACTTC.

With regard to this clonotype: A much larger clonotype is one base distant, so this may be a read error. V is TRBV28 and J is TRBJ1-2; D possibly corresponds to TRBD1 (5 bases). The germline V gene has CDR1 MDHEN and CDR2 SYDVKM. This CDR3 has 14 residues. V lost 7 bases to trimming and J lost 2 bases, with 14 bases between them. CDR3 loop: CASNSGRRNYGYTF. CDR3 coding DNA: TGTGCCAGCAATTCGGGACGCCGAAACTATGGCTACACCTTC.

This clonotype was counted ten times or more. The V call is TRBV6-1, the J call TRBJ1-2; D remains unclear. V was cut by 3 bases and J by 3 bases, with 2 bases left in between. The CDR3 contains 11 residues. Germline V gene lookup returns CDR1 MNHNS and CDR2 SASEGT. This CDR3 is CASSDHYGYTF. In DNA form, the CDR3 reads TGTGCCAGCAGTGATCACTATGGCTACACCTTC.

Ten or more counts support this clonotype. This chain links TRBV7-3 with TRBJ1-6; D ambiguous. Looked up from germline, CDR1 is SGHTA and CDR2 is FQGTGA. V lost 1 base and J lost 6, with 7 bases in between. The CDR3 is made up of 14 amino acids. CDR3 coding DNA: TGTGCCAGCAGCTTAAAGGCCAGTAATTCACCCCTCCACTTT. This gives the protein CASSLKASNSPLHF. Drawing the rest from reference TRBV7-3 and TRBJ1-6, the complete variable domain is GAGVSQTPSNKVTEKGKYVELRCDPISGHTALYWYRQSLGQGPEFLIYFQGTGAADDSGLPNDRFFAVRPEGSVSTLKIQRTERGDSAVYLCASSLKASNSPLHFGNGTRLTVT.

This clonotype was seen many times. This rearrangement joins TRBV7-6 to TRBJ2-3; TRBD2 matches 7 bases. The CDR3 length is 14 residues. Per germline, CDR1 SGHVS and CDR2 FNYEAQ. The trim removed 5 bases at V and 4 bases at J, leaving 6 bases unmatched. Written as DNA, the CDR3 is TGTGCCAGCAGCCCTAGCGGTAGCGCAGATACGCAGTATTTT. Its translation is CASSPSGSADTQYF.

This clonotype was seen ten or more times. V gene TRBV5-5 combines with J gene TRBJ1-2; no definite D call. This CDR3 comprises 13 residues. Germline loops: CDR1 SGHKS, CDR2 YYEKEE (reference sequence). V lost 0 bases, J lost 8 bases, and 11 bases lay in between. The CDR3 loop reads CASSLDRVTGYTF. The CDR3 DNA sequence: TGTGCCAGCAGCTTGGATAGGGTGACGGGCTACACCTTC.

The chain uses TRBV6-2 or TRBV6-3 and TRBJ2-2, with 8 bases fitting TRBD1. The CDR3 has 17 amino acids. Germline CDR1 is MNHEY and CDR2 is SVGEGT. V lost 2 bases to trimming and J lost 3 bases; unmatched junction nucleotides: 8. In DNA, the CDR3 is TGTGCCAGCAGTTACACCGGACAGGGACGGGACACCGGGGAGCTGTTTTTT. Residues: CASSYTGQGRDTGELFF.

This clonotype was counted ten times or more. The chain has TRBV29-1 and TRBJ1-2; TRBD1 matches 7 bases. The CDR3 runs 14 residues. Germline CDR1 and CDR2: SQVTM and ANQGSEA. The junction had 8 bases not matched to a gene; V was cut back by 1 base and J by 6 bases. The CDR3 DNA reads TGCAGCGTTGAAGGGGAGGTCAGGGGGAATGGCTACACCTTC. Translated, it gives CSVEGEVRGNGYTF.

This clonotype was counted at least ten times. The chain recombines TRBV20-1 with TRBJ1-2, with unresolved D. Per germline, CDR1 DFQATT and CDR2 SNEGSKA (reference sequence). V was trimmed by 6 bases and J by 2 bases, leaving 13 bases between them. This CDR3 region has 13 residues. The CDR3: CSAQTRGNYGYTF. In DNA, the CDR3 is TGCAGTGCCCAAACGAGAGGCAACTATGGCTACACCTTC.